The 11 T cell receptor beta chains presented below share a single source sample, sequenced in a study of blood T cell repertoires in COVID-19. Assay used: immunoSEQ multiplex PCR; TCRdb lists only in-frame clones, some missing. The data show about 150,000 clones, with 80% to 90% seen just once and about 3.7% held by the top ten. Sequences were obtained from PBMCs or T cells enriched from blood (not recorded which). Receptors originate from a woman aged 50 to 60 with acute COVID-19.

The genes are TRBV29-1 and TRBJ2-3; possible D gene TRBD1, 5 bases. This CDR3 spans 14 amino acids. CDR1 and CDR2 (germline): SQVTM, ANQGSEA. V was trimmed by 0 bases and J by 5 bases, leaving 12 bases between them. The CDR3 sequence is CSVEEIRDRDTQYF. CDR3 DNA: TGCAGCGTTGAAGAAATCAGGGATAGAGATACGCAGTATTTT.

The chain employs TRBV7-3 and TRBJ1-1; D call uncertain. From germline, CDR1 is SGHTA and CDR2 FQGTGA. The CDR3 has 13 residues. V gave up 3 bases and J gave up 1 base, with 6 bases separating them. The CDR3 bases are TGTGCCAGCAGCTTCTCCCGGAACACTGAAGCTTTCTTT. It is translated as CASSFSRNTEAFF.

The rearrangement joins TRBV7-9 to TRBJ2-2, with TRBD2 identical over 8 bases. The CDR3 sequence is 15 residues long. Germline V gene data show CDR1 as SEHNR and CDR2 as FQNEAQ (reference sequence). The junction had 2 bases not matched to a gene; V was cut back by 1 base and J by 4 bases. The CDR3 DNA sequence: TGTGCCAGCAGCTTAGGCCTAGCGGGCACCGGGGAGCTGTTTTTT. It yields the protein CASSLGLAGTGELFF.

This clone was seen a few times. CDR3 in amino acids: CASSVSADTPYNEQFF. In DNA form, the CDR3 reads TGTGCCAGCAGTGTTTCGGCGGACACCCCCTACAATGAGCAGTTCTTC. The rearrangement joins TRBV6-4 to TRBJ2-1; D may be TRBD1 (5 bases). V lost 4 bases, J lost 2 bases, and 15 bases lay in between. CDR1 and CDR2 (germline): MRHNA, SNTAGT. This CDR3 comprises 16 residues.

The gene calls are TRBV10-1 and TRBJ2-5; 11 bases match TRBD2. The CDR3 loop spans 18 amino acids. Germline-derived CDR1 and CDR2 are WNHNN and SYGVQD (reference sequence). The V and J ends lost 2 bases and 4 bases, in that order; junction bases with no gene match: 12. The CDR3 DNA is TGCGCCAGCAGTGAGGGACTAGCGGGCCCCACCCCCCGAGAGACCCAGTACTTC. As protein: CASSEGLAGPTPRETQYF.

The chain recombines TRBV5-1 with TRBJ1-1; weak D call: TRBD1 (6 bases). The V end lost 4 bases, the J end lost 1 base, and 23 bases lay between the germline ends. Germline CDR1 reads SGHRS; CDR2 reads YFSETQ. The CDR3 sequence is 18 residues long. The CDR3 is CASSPRGVLTGSNTEAFF. CDR3 bases: TGCGCCAGCAGCCCCCGAGGGGTCTTGACAGGATCGAACACTGAAGCTTTCTTT. Full variable domain (outside the CDR3, taken from reference TRBV5-1 and TRBJ1-1): KAGVTQTPRYLIKTRGQQVTLSCSPISGHRSVSWYQQTPGQGLQFLFEYFSETQRNKGNFPGRFSGRQFSNSRSEMNVSTLELGDSALYLCASSPRGVLTGSNTEAFFGQGTRLTVV.

The chain employs TRBV7-2 and TRBJ2-5; TRBD1 aligns across 7 bases. CDR1 SGHTA and CDR2 FQGNSA come from the germline V gene. Trimming took 4 bases from V and 4 from J; bases not matched to a gene: 15. The CDR3 runs 17 residues. CDR3 nucleotide sequence: TGTGCCAGCAGCTCCCCTCCCCTGGTGGCAGGGGGAGAGACCCAGTACTTC. Its protein is CASSSPPLVAGGETQYF.

The gene calls are TRBV27 and TRBJ2-7; 7 bases align to TRBD1. V lost 3 bases and J lost 5; bases outside the gene matches: 13. Germline V CDR1 and CDR2: MNHEY, SMNVEV (reference sequence). The CDR3 is made up of 16 amino acids. This CDR3 reads CASSFAASTGRDEQYF. In DNA, the CDR3 is TGTGCCAGCAGTTTCGCGGCCTCGACAGGGCGCGACGAGCAGTACTTC.

This chain connects TRBV25-1 to TRBJ2-7; D possibly corresponds to TRBD1 (5 bases). V was trimmed by 5 bases and J by 8 bases, leaving 13 bases between them. The CDR3 is 12 residues long. From germline, CDR1 is MGHDK and CDR2 SYGVNS. For the CDR3, the DNA is TGTGCCAGCAGTTTTTCGACAGAGAAGCAGTACTTC. Its translation: CASSFSTEKQYF.

J is TRBJ2-3 and V is TRBV10-1, with D possibly matching TRBD2 (7 bases). Germline V CDR1 and CDR2: WNHNN, SYGVQD (reference sequence). The CDR3 is 15 amino acids. V dropped 0 bases and J dropped 6 bases, with 13 bases sitting between them. The CDR3 sequence is CASSESRGGWDTQYF. The CDR3 DNA reads TGCGCCAGCAGTGAGTCGAGGGGGGGTTGGGATACGCAGTATTTT.

This clone was counted many times. The chain couples TRBV4-1 to TRBJ2-1; TRBD1 aligns across 7 bases. CDR3 length: 13 residues. Germline CDR1 and CDR2: MGHRA and YSYEKL. V shed 7 bases and J 8 bases; nucleotides not matched to a gene: 8. The CDR3 nucleotides are TGCGCCAGCACCACGACAGGGAAGGATGAGCAGTTCTTC. The encoded protein is CASTTTGKDEQFF.